This TCR beta chain was captured by sequencing in a study of T cell responses to AZD1222 COVID-19 vaccine. General study points: Just 5 to 7 AZD1222 recipients tested seropositive at baseline. There were repertoire samples only from the period after the peak T cell response.

Notes on this clone: The antigen is unknown. Other DNA sequences of this sample code for an identical CDR3.

Germline CDR1 SGDLS, CDR2 YYNGEE. There are 14 residues in the CDR3. V lost 0 bases and J 2 bases, leaving 6 bases between the germline ends. Assay: immunoSEQ multiplex PCR; the TCRdb copy retains only in-frame clones and omits some. The sample has more than 150,000 clones; around 93% are singletons. The TCR originated in an adult in good health. This material consisted of peripheral blood, taken on day 0 of AZD1222 vaccination. This rearrangement joins TRBV9 to TRBJ1-5; D is ambiguous. The CDR3 reads CASSVGGGNQPQHF. The CDR3 DNA reads as TGTGCCAGCAGCGTAGGGGGTGGCAATCAGCCCCAGCATTTT. The variable domain in full, with the rest retrieved from reference TRBV9 and TRBJ1-5, is DSGVTQTPKHLITATGQRVTLRCSPRSGDLSVYWYQQSLDQGLQFLIQYYNGEERAKGNILERFSAQQFPDLHSELNLSSLELGDSALYFCASSVGGGNQPQHFGDGTRLSIL.